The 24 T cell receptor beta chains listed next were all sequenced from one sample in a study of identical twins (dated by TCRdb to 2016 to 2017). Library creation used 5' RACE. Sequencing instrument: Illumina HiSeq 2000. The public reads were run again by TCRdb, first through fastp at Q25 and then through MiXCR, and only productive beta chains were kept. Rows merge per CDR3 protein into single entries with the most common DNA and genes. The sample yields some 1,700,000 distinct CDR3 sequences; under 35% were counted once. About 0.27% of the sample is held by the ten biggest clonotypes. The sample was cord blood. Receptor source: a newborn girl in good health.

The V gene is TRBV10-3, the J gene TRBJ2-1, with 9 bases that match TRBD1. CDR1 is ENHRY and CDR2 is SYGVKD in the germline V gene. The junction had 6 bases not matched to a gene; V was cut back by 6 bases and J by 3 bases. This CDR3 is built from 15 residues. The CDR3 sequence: CAISRTGVDYNEQFF. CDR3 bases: TGTGCCATCAGCCGGACAGGGGTGGACTACAATGAGCAGTTCTTC.

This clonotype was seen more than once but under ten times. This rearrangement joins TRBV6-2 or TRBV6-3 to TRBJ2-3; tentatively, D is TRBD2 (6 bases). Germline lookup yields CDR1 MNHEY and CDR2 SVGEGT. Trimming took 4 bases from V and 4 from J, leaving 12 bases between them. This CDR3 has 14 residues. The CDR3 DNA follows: TGTGCCAGCAGTTCCTCCCGACTAGCAGATACGCAGTATTTT. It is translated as CASSSSRLADTQYF.

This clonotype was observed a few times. CDR3 amino acids: CAISDPSTGNEAFF. DNA of the CDR3: TGTGCCATCTCAGACCCTAGCACAGGGAATGAAGCTTTCTTT. V usage is TRBV10-3 and J usage is TRBJ1-1; TRBD1 might be the D (6 bases). V lost 8 bases, J lost 7 bases, and 20 bases lay in between. This CDR3 contains 14 residues. CDR1 and CDR2 (germline): ENHRY, SYGVKD.

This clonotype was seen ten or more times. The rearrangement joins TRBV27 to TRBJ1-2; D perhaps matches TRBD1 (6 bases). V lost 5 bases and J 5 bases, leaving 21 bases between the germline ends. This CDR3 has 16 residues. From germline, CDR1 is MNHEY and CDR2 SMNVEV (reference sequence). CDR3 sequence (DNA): TGTGCCAGCAGTCCCGACCCGACAGGAATATTGTATGGCTACACCTTC. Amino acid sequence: CASSPDPTGILYGYTF.

The CDR3 DNA reads as TGCGCCAGCAGCAGTACCGGCAGGCCCGTCTTTGAAAAACTGTTTTTT. Translating gives CASSSTGRPVFEKLFF. The chain has TRBV5-1 and TRBJ1-4; D uncertain. This CDR3 has 16 residues. V lost 4 bases, J lost 7 bases, and 20 bases lay in between. The germline V gene has CDR1 SGHRS and CDR2 YFSETQ.

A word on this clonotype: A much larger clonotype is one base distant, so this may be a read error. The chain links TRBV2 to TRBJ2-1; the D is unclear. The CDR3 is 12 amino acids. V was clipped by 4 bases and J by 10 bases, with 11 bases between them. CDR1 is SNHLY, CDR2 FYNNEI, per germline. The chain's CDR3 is CASSARGYEQFF. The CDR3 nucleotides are TGTGCCAGCAGTGCTCGAGGCTACGAGCAGTTCTTC.

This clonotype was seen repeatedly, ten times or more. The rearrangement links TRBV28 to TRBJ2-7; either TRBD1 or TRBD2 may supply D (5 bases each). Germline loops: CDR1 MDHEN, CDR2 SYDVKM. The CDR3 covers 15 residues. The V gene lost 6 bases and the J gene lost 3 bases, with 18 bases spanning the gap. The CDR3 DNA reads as TGTGCCAGCAGGAGGGGACGCAATAAAGTCTACGAGCAGTACTTC. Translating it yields CASRRGRNKVYEQYF. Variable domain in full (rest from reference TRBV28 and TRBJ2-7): DVKVTQSSRYLVKRTGEKVFLECVQDMDHENMFWYRQDPGLGLRLIYFSYDVKMKEKGDIPEGYSVSREKKERFSLILESASTNQTSMYLCASRRGRNKVYEQYFGPGTRLTVT.

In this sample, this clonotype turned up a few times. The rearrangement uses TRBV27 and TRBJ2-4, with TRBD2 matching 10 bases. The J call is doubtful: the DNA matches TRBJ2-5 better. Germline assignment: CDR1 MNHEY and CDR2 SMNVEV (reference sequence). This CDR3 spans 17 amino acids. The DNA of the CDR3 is TGTGCCAGCAGCCAGTTCACCCCTAGCGGGAGTATCGAGACCCAGTACTTC. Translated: CASSQFTPSGSIETQYF.

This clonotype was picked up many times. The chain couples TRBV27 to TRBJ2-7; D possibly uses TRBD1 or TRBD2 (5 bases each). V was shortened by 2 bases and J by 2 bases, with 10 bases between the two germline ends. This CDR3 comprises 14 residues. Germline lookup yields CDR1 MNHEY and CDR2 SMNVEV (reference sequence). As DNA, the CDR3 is TGTGCCAGCAGTTTAGGAGCGGACACCTACGAGCAGTACTTC. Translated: CASSLGADTYEQYF.

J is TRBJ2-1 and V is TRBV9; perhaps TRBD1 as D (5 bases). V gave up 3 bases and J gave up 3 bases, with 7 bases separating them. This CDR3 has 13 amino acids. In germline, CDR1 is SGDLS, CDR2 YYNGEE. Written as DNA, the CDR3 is TGTGCCAGCAGCGCGGACAACTACAATGAGCAGTTCTTC. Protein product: CASSADNYNEQFF.

The CDR3 nucleotides are TGCAGCGTTGAAAGTCGGGGGGATACGCAGTATTTT. Translated, it gives CSVESRGDTQYF. The rearrangement joins TRBV29-1 to TRBJ2-3, with D possibly being TRBD2 (6 bases). Deletions cut 2 bases from V and 6 bases from J, with 9 bases between. This CDR3 spans 12 amino acids. CDR1 is SQVTM, CDR2 ANQGSEA, per germline.

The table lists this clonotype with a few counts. The CDR3 DNA is TGTGCCAGCAGCACCCGGACAGGGGCCTCCTATGGCTACACCTTC. It is translated as CASSTRTGASYGYTF. The V and J genes are TRBV11-1 and TRBJ1-2; 9 bases agree with TRBD1. The CDR3 spans 15 residues. Looked up from germline, CDR1 is SGHAT and CDR2 is FQDESV (reference sequence). The ends lost 5 bases at V and 4 bases at J; junction bases unmatched: 8.

As DNA, the CDR3 is TGTGCCAGCAGACCCTGGGGAGGGGGGCGCACTGAAGCTTTCTTT. It is translated as CASRPWGGGRTEAFF. The chain joins TRBV12-3 or TRBV12-4 to TRBJ1-1; D perhaps matches TRBD1 (6 bases). With 6 bases removed from V and 4 bases from J, the gap between germline ends came to 18 bases. The CDR3 is made up of 15 amino acids.

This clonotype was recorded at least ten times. The CDR3: CASSLTHPGDSGANVLTF. Here the CDR3 DNA reads TGTGCCAGCAGCTTAACCCATCCAGGGGACTCTGGGGCCAACGTCCTGACTTTC. The chain has TRBV7-7 and TRBJ2-6, with D maybe TRBD1 (6 bases). CDR1 is SSHAT, CDR2 FNYEAQ, per germline (reference sequence). The CDR3 covers 18 residues. V was shortened by 2 bases and J by 0 bases, with 14 bases between the two germline ends. Variable domain in full (rest from reference TRBV7-7 and TRBJ2-6): GAGVSQSPRYKVTKRGQDVTLRCDPISSHATLYWYQQALGQGPEFLTYFNYEAQPDKSGLPSDRFSAERPEGSISTLTIQRTEQRDSAMYRCASSLTHPGDSGANVLTFGAGSRLTVL.

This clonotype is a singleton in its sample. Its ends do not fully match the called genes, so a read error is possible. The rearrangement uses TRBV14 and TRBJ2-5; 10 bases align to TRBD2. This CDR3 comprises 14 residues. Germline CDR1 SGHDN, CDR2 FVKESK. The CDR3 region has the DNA TGTGCCAGCAAAAGCGGGGGGGCCTGTGAGACCCGGTACTTC. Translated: CASKSGGACETRYF.

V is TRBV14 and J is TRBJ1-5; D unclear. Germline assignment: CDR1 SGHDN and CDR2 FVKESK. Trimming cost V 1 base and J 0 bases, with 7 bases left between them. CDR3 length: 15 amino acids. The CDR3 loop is CASSQGPGSNQPQHF. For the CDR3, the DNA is TGTGCCAGCAGCCAAGGGCCGGGTAGCAATCAGCCCCAGCATTTT.

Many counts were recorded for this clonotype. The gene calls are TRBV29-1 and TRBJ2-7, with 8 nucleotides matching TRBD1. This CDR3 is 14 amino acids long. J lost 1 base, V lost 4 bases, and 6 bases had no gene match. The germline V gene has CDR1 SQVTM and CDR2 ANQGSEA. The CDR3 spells CSVADRVDSYEQYF. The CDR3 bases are TGCAGCGTTGCGGACAGGGTGGATTCCTACGAGCAGTACTTC.

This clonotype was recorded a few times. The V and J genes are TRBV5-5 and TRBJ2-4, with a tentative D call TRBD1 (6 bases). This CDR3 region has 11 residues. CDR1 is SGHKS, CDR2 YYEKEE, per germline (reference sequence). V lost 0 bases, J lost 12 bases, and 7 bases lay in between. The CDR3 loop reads CASSLGGHQYF. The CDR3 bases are TGTGCCAGCAGCTTGGGGGGACATCAGTACTTC.

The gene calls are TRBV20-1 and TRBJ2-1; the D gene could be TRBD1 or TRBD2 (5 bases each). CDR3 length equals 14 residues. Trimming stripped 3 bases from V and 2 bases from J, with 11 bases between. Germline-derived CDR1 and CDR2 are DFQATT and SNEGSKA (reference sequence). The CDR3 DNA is TGCAGTGCTAGGTGGGGCGGGCCCTACAATGAGCAGTTCTTC. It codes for CSARWGGPYNEQFF.

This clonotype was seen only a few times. The CDR3, as DNA: TGCAGTGCTAGTAGGTCCGGGAGGTACCCCTACGAGCAGTACTTC. Protein sequence: CSASRSGRYPYEQYF. This sequence joins TRBV20-1 and TRBJ2-4; TRBD2 matches at 7 bases. The J call may be mistaken, given a closer DNA end match to TRBJ2-7. This CDR3 contains 15 residues. The germline gives CDR1 DFQATT, CDR2 SNEGSKA (reference sequence).

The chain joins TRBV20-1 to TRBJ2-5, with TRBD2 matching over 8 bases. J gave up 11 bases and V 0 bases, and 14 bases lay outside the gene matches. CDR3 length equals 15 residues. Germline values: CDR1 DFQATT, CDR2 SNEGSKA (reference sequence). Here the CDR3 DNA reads TGCAGTGCTAGAGACGGGACTAGTGGCCCTGGGGAGCAGTACTTC. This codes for CSARDGTSGPGEQYF.

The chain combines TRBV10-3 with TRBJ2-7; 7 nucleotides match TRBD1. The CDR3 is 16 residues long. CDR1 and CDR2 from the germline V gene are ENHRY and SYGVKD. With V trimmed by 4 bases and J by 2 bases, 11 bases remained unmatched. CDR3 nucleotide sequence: TGTGCCATCAGTGGGGTTCACAGGGGACCCGCCTACGAGCAGTACTTC. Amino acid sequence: CAISGVHRGPAYEQYF.

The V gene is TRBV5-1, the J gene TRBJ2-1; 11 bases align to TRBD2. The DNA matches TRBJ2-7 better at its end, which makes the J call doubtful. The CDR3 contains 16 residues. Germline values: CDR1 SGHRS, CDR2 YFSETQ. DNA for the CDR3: TGCGCCAGCAGCGCGGCTAGCGGGGGGCTCAACAATGAGCAGTACTTC. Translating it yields CASSAASGGLNNEQYF.

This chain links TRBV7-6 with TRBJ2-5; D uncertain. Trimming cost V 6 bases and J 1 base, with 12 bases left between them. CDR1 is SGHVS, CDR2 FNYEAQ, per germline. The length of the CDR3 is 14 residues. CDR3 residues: CASSPDLTQETQYF. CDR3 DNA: TGTGCCAGCAGTCCCGACCTCACCCAAGAGACCCAGTACTTC.